This T cell receptor beta chain comes out of a study of Ad26.COV2.S vaccination and SARS-CoV-2 variants. Trimming shortened V by 5 bases and J by 1 base, and 17 bases separated the two germline ends. Germline-derived CDR1 and CDR2 are MNHEY and SMNVEV (reference sequence). The CDR3 is made up of 16 amino acids. Treatment in this sample: 15 to 20 received Ad26.COV2.S at low or high dose, single or two shots; roughly five received placebo; per-sample allocation not given. Day 63 after the first injection of vaccine or placebo was the sampling time. The individual, an adult aged 18-55 years, was a donor in Boston. This table comes from immunoSEQ multiplex PCR, and its TCRdb copy is limited to in-frame clones, with some not included. The table lists hundreds of thousands of clones, 87% of them singletons, with more than 3% in the top ten.

The receptor comes from a person between 18 and 59 years old who received the Ad26.COV2.S COVID-19 vaccine or a placebo. This specimen was peripheral blood, taken in a trial of Ad26.COV2.S vaccine versus placebo. The rearrangement joins TRBV27 to TRBJ2-5, with D hard to call. The CDR3 coding sequence is TGTGCCAGCAGTATAAGGAGTCCAGTGGTCCAAGAGACCCAGTACTTC. Translating gives CASSIRSPVVQETQYF.